This TCR beta chain was found in a study of neoadjuvant nivolumab and ipilimumab in lung cancer. Study results and caveats: Pathologic regression was not significantly tied to TCR clonality. Compared with tumor-adjacent uninvolved lung, resected tumors showed greater richness and clonality. TCR receptors were sequenced in few samples.

The germline CDR1 and CDR2 sequences are SGHVS and FNYEAQ. The CDR3 totals 12 residues. V was pared by 5 bases and J by 6 bases, with 11 bases between. Sequencing was performed with immunoSEQ multiplex PCR; in TCRdb, only in-frame clones are kept and a portion is missing. This sample carries 9,500 to 10,000 clones, roughly three quarters of them seen once, and the ten largest clones take 7.5%. As for this clone: Its matching antigen is unknown.

Material: tumor tissue, obtained after neoadjuvant nivolumab, alone or with ipilimumab, at or shortly before surgery. This receptor was taken from an adult with non-small cell lung cancer. Some clones in this sample may be carry-over from other donors' samples. This rearrangement joins TRBV7-6 to TRBJ2-7; D is possibly TRBD2 (6 bases). The CDR3 DNA sequence: TGTGCCAGCAGCCCGCTGGGGGGCGAGCAGTACTTC. It is translated as CASSPLGGEQYF.